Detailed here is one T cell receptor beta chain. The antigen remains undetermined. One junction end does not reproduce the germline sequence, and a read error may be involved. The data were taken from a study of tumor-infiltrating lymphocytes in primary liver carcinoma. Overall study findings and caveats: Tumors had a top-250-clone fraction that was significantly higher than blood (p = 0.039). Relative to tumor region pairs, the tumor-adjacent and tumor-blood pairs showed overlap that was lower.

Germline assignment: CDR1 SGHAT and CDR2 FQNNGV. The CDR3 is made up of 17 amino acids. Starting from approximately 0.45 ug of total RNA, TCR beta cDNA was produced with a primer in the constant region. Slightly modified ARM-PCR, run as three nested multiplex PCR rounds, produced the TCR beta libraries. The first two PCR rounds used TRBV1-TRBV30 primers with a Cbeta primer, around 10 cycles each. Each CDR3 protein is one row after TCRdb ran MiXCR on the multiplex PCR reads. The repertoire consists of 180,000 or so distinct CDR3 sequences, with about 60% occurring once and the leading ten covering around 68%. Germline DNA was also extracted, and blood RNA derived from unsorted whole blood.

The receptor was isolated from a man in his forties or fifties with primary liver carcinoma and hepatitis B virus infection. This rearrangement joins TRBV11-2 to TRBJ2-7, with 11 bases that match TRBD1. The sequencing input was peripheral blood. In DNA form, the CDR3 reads TGTACCAGCAGCTCCCGGACAGGGGGCGCCAACAGACACAAGCAGTACTTC. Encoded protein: CTSSSRTGGANRHKQYF. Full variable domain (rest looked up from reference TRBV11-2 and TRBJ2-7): EAGVAQSPRYKIIEKRQSVAFWCNPISGHATLYWYQQILGQGPKLLIQFQNNGVVDDSQLPKDRFSAERLKGVDSTLKIQPAKLEDSAVYLCTSSSRTGGANRHKQYFGPGTRLTVT.